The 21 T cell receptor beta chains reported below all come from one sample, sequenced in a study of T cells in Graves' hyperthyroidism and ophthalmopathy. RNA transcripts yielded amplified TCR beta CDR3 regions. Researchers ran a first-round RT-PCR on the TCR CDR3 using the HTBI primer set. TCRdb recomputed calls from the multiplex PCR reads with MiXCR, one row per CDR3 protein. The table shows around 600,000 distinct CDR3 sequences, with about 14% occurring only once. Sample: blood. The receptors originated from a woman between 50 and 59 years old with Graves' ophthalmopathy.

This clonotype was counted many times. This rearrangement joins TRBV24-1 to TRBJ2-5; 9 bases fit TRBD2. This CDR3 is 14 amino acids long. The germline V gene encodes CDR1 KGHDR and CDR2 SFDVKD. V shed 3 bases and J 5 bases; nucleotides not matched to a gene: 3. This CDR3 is CATSDASGTETQYF. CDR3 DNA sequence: TGTGCCACCAGTGATGCTAGCGGGACGGAGACCCAGTACTTC.

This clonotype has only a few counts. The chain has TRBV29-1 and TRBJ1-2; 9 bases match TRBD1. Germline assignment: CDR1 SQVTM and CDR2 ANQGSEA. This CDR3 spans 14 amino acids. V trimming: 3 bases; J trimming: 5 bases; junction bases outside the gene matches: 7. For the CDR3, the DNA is TGCAGCGTTGAGTCGTTAGGACAGGGGTATGGCTACACCTTC. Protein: CSVESLGQGYGYTF.

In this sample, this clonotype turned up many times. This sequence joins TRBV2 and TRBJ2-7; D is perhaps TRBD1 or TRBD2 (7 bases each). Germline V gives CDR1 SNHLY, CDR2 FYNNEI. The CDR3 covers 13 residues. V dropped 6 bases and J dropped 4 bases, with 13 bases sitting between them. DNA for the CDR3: TGTGCCAGCAGGGGGGGGGACAGTTACGAGCAGTACTTC. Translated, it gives CASRGGDSYEQYF.

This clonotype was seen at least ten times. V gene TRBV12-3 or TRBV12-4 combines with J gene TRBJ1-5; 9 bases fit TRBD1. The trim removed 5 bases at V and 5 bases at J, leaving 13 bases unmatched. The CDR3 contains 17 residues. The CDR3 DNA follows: TGTGCCAGCAGTCCCGGGGACAGGGTGGCAGGGGATCAGCCCCAGCATTTT. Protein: CASSPGDRVAGDQPQHF.

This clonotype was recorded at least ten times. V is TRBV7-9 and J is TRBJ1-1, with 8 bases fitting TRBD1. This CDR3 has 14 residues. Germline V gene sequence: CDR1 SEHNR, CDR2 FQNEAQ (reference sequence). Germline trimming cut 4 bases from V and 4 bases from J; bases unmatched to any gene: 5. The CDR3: CASSYDRGFTEAFF. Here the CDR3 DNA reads TGTGCCAGCAGCTATGACAGGGGTTTCACTGAAGCTTTCTTT.

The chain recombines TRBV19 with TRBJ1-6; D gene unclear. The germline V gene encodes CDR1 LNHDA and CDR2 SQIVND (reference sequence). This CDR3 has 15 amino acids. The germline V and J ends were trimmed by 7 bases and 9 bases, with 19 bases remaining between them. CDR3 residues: CASIETGRSLSPLHF. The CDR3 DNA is TGTGCCAGTATCGAGACCGGGAGAAGTCTTTCACCCCTCCACTTT.

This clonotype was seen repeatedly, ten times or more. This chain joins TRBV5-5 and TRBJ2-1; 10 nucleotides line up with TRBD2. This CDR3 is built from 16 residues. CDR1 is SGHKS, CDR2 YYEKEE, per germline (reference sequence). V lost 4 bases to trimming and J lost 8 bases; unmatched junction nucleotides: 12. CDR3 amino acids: CASSLTPSGSMDEQFF. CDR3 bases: TGTGCCAGCAGCCTCACCCCTAGCGGGAGTATGGATGAGCAGTTCTTC.

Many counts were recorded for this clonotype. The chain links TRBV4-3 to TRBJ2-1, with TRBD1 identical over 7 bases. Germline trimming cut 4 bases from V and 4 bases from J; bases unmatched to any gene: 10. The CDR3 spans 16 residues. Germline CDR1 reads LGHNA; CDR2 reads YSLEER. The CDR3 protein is CASSPESGTEYNEQFF. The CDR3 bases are TGCGCCAGCAGCCCGGAGTCAGGGACAGAGTACAATGAGCAGTTCTTC.

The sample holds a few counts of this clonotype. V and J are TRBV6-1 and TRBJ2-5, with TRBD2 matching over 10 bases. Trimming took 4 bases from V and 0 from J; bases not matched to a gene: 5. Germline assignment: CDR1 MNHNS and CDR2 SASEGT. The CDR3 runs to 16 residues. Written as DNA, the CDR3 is TGTGCCAGCAGTGCTAATCTAGCGGGAGACCAAGAGACCCAGTACTTC. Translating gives CASSANLAGDQETQYF.

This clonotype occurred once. The CDR3 loop reads CASSSASGYEQYF. DNA of the CDR3: TGTGCCAGCAGCTCGGCTTCGGGGTACGAGCAGTACTTC. The chain couples TRBV7-6 to TRBJ2-7, with a possible D match to TRBD2 (5 bases). The germline V and J ends were trimmed by 4 bases and 4 bases, with 11 bases remaining between them. The CDR3 length is 13 residues. In germline, CDR1 is SGHVS, CDR2 FNYEAQ.

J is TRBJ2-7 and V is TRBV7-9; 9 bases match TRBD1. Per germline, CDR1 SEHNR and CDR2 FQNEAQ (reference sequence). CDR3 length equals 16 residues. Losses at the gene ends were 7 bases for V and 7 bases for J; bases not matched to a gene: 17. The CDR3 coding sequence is TGTGCCAGCATCCTACGGGGCGGGGGACAGGGTGGTGAGCAGTACTTC. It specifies CASILRGGGQGGEQYF.

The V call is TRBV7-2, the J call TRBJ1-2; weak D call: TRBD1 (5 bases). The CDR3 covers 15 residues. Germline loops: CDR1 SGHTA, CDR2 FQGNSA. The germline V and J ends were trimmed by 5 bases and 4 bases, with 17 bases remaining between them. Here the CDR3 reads CASSPRGGNFYGYTF. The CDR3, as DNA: TGTGCCAGCAGCCCCCGGGGGGGGAACTTCTATGGCTACACCTTC.

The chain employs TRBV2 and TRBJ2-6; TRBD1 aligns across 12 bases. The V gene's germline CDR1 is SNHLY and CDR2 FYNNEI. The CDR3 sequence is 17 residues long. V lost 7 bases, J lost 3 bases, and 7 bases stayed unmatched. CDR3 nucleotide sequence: TGTGCCAGCAATCCCGGGACAGGGGGCGGTGGGGCCAACGTCCTGACTTTC. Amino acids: CASNPGTGGGGANVLTF.

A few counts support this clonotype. In DNA, the CDR3 is TGTGCCAGCAGTTCTCTCTACCAAGAGACCCAGTACTTC. This gives the protein CASSSLYQETQYF. The rearrangement links TRBV28 to TRBJ2-5; D not resolved. V dropped 4 bases and J dropped 0 bases, with 6 bases sitting between them. Germline CDR1 and CDR2: MDHEN and SYDVKM. This CDR3 spans 13 amino acids.

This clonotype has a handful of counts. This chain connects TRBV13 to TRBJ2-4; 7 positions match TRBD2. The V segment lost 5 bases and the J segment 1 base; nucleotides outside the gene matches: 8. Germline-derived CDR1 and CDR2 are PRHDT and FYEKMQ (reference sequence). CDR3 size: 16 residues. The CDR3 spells CASSTSEGAAKNIQYF. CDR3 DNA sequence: TGTGCCAGCAGCACTAGCGAGGGAGCGGCCAAAAACATTCAGTACTTC.

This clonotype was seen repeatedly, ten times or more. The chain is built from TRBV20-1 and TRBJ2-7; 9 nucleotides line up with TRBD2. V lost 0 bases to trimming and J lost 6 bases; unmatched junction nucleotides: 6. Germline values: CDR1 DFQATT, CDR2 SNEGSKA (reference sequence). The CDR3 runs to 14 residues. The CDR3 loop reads CSARDAAGGREQYF. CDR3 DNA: TGCAGTGCTAGAGATGCGGCGGGAGGGCGCGAGCAGTACTTC.

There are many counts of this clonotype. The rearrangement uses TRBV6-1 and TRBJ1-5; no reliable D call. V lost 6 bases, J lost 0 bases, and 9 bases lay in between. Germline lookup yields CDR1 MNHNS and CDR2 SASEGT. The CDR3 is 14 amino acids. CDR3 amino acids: CASRTAYSNQPQHF. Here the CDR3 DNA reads TGTGCCAGCAGGACCGCTTATAGCAATCAGCCCCAGCATTTT.

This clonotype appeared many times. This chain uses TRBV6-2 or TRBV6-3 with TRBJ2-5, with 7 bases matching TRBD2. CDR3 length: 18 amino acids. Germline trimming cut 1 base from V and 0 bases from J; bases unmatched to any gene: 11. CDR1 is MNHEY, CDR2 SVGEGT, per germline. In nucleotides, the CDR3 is TGTGCCAGCAGTTACTTGTTCGGGGAGGGCACGAACCAAGAGACCCAGTACTTC. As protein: CASSYLFGEGTNQETQYF.

CDR3 amino acids: CASRGDRLIRYF. As DNA, the CDR3 is TGTGCCAGCAGGGGGGACAGACTTATTCGGTACTTC. The V gene is TRBV6-1, the J gene TRBJ2-5, with 7 bases that match TRBD1. The germline gives CDR1 MNHNS, CDR2 SASEGT. With 6 bases clipped from V and 13 bases from J, the junction kept 11 bases outside the gene matches. The CDR3 consists of 12 residues.

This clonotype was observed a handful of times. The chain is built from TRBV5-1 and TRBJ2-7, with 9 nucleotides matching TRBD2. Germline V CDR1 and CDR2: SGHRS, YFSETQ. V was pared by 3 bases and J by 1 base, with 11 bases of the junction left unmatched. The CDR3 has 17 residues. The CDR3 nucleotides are TGCGCCAGCAGCTCACCCTATAGCGGGAGCAGGTCCTACGAGCAGTACTTC. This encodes CASSSPYSGSRSYEQYF.

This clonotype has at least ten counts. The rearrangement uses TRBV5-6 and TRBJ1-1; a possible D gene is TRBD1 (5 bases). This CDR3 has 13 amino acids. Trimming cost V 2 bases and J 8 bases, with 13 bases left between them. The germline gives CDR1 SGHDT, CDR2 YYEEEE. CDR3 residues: CASSFDSREEAFF. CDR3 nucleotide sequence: TGTGCCAGCAGCTTCGACAGCCGAGAAGAAGCTTTCTTT.